This T cell receptor beta chain comes out of a study of T cells in Graves' hyperthyroidism and ophthalmopathy. Authors of the study amplified TCR beta CDR3 regions from RNA transcripts. RT-PCR in the first round (using the HTBI primer set) targeted the TCR CDR3. MiXCR, run by TCRdb on the multiplex PCR reads, gives a single entry per CDR3 protein. The profile shows hundreds of thousands of distinct CDR3 sequences, 40% to 55% of them singletons. The V segment lost 4 bases and the J segment 1 base; nucleotides outside the gene matches: 7. Germline CDR1 SQVTM, CDR2 ANQGSEA. The CDR3 totals 14 residues. This clonotype was seen at least ten times.

The clonotype was recovered from a woman between 18 and 29 years old with Graves' hyperthyroidism. The gene calls are TRBV29-1 and TRBJ2-7; 7 positions match TRBD2. The specimen was peripheral blood or thyroid tissue (not recorded which). DNA for the CDR3: TGCAGCGTTGGACAGCGGGACCGATCCTACGAGCAGTACTTC. It encodes CSVGQRDRSYEQYF.